This T cell receptor (beta chain) was recovered during a study of blood T cell repertoires in COVID-19. Sequencing was performed with immunoSEQ multiplex PCR; in TCRdb, only in-frame clones are kept and a portion is missing. This table has about 75,000 clones, under 90% appearing once. The CDR3 sequence is 14 residues long. The V end lost 6 bases, the J end lost 7 bases, and 18 bases lay between the germline ends. Germline V lookup: CDR1 SEHNR, CDR2 FQNEAQ (reference sequence). The origin of this receptor is a human donor in a cohort sampled during active COVID-19. The rearrangement links TRBV7-9 to TRBJ1-2, with D possibly being TRBD1 (5 bases). Sequencing was done on a sample of peripheral blood. CDR3 in amino acids: CASSEVGAFSGYTF. The CDR3 nucleotides read TGTGCCAGCAGTGAAGTAGGGGCATTTAGTGGCTACACCTTC.